Presented here are 22 T cell receptor beta chains from one specimen sequenced in a study of CD8+ T cells in alopecia areata. Extracted RNA was reverse transcribed, and the resulting cDNA served as sequencing template. TCRdb keeps only in-frame clones here, not all; method: immunoSEQ multiplex PCR. The table lists approximately 63,000 clones, under 75% of them singletons, with approximately 15% in the top ten. Sequencing used CD8+ T cells sorted from blood, obtained at week 0. The receptors originated from a human donor with alopecia areata.

The V gene is TRBV7-9, the J gene TRBJ1-2, with 7 bases identical to TRBD1. The CDR3 is 16 residues long. Unmatched junction bases numbered 9, after V lost 1 base and J lost 4 bases. Germline V gives CDR1 SEHNR, CDR2 FQNEAQ (reference sequence). CDR3 sequence: CASSLETGFYLYGYTF. The CDR3 region has the DNA TGTGCCAGCAGCTTAGAGACAGGGTTTTATCTCTATGGCTACACCTTC.

Only a few counts were recorded for this clone. In DNA form, the CDR3 reads TGTGCCAGCAGTTTATACCCGGGGGCGAGTCAAGAGACCCAGTACTTC. Protein: CASSLYPGASQETQYF. V is TRBV28 and J is TRBJ2-5; D could derive from TRBD1 or TRBD2 (6 bases each). CDR3 length: 16 residues. V lost 1 base to trimming and J lost 2 bases, with 14 bases between them. CDR1 is MDHEN, CDR2 SYDVKM, per germline.

The rearrangement joins TRBV29-1 to TRBJ1-4; 7 bases agree with TRBD1. There are 14 residues in the CDR3. The trim removed 1 base at V and 10 bases at J, leaving 9 bases unmatched. Germline V lookup: CDR1 SQVTM, CDR2 ANQGSEA. CDR3 nucleotides: TGCAGCGTTGAAGCTGGACAGGATGTTGTAAAACTGTTTTTT. Its translation: CSVEAGQDVVKLFF.

V usage is TRBV11-2 and J usage is TRBJ2-1; possible D gene TRBD2, 5 bases. V was clipped by 4 bases and J by 5 bases, with 18 bases between them. Germline V gene data show CDR1 as SGHAT and CDR2 as FQNNGV. The CDR3 covers 16 residues. In DNA form, the CDR3 reads TGTGCCAGCAGCTCTAGGGAGTCGTACGTACACAATGAGCAGTTCTTC. Encoded protein: CASSSRESYVHNEQFF.

The genes are TRBV12-5 and TRBJ1-2; D is perhaps TRBD1 (5 bases). V shed 10 bases and J shed 3 bases, with 21 bases lying between them. The germline gives CDR1 LGHNT, CDR2 FRNRAP. The CDR3 has 15 amino acids. CDR3 residues: CATSPWGEGHYGYTF. The CDR3 DNA reads as TGTGCTACATCACCCTGGGGGGAAGGTCACTATGGCTACACCTTC.

V gene TRBV4-3 combines with J gene TRBJ2-1; TRBD1 matches at 11 bases. Unmatched junction bases numbered 9, after V lost 0 bases and J lost 8 bases. The germline CDR1 and CDR2 sequences are LGHNA and YSLEER. The CDR3 runs 17 residues. In DNA form, the CDR3 reads TGCGCCAGCAGCCAAGATCCTGGGACAGGGGGGATGGATGAGCAGTTCTTC. Amino acids: CASSQDPGTGGMDEQFF.

Comments on this clone: One end of the junction does not line up with germline, which may come from a read error. This chain connects TRBV5-1 to TRBJ2-7; tentatively, D is TRBD2 (6 bases). CDR1 SGHRS and CDR2 YFSETQ come from the germline V gene. The CDR3 sequence is 15 residues long. CDR3 in DNA: TGTGCCAGCAGCTTGGCCGCGGGGCCCACCTACGAGCAGTACTTC. Translation gives CASSLAAGPTYEQYF. Drawing the rest from reference TRBV5-1 and TRBJ2-7, the complete variable domain is KAGVTQTPRYLIKTRGQQVTLSCSPISGHRSVSWYQQTPGQGLQFLFEYFSETQRNKGNFPGRFSGRQFSNSRSEMNVSTLELGDSALYLCASSLAAGPTYEQYFGPGTRLTVT.

V usage is TRBV5-6 and J usage is TRBJ2-7, with TRBD2 as a possible D gene (6 bases). Deletions cut 4 bases from V and 6 bases from J, with 20 bases between. The CDR3 is 15 residues long. Germline-derived CDR1 and CDR2 are SGHDT and YYEEEE. Here the CDR3 DNA reads TGTGCCAGCAGCCCGCGGGACGGACCGTCCGGCGAGCAGTACTTC. Translating gives CASSPRDGPSGEQYF.

This clone has only a few counts. The chain has TRBV7-2 and TRBJ1-1; the match to TRBD1 covers 7 bases. There are 14 residues in the CDR3. V gave up 3 bases and J gave up 4 bases; unmatched junction bases: 5. CDR1 is SGHTA and CDR2 is FQGNSA in the germline V gene. CDR3 bases: TGTGCCAGCAGCTTCACGACAGGGATCACTGAAGCTTTCTTT. Its protein product is CASSFTTGITEAFF. Supplemented by reference TRBV7-2 and TRBJ1-1, the full variable domain reads GAGVSQSPSNKVTEKGKDVELRCDPISGHTALYWYRQSLGQGLEFLIYFQGNSAPDKSGLPSDRFSAERTGGSVSTLTIQRTQQEDSAVYLCASSFTTGITEAFFGQGTRLTVV.

This clone occurred once. The rearrangement joins TRBV5-6 to TRBJ1-1; no clear D. Germline assignment: CDR1 SGHDT and CDR2 YYEEEE. Trimming stripped 1 base from V and 1 base from J, with 8 bases between. This CDR3 is built from 14 residues. The CDR3 DNA follows: TGTGCCAGCAGCTTGCCCGGAACGAACACTGAAGCTTTCTTT. Translating gives CASSLPGTNTEAFF.

V gene TRBV28 combines with J gene TRBJ2-3, with 8 bases identical to TRBD1. The CDR3 loop spans 13 amino acids. After removal of 6 bases from V and 6 bases from J, the junction contained 5 bases not matched to a gene. Germline V gene lookup returns CDR1 MDHEN and CDR2 SYDVKM. The CDR3 region has the DNA TGTGCCAGCAGCGCGACAGGGGACGATACGCAGTATTTT. Amino acid sequence: CASSATGDDTQYF.

V gene TRBV25-1 combines with J gene TRBJ2-5; 7 nucleotides line up with TRBD2. Germline loops: CDR1 MGHDK, CDR2 SYGVNS. Trimming removed 4 bases from V and 4 bases from J; junction bases left unmatched: 9. CDR3 length equals 15 residues. The CDR3 loop is CASSVGGRAAETQYF. The DNA of the CDR3 is TGTGCCAGCAGTGTCGGGGGGAGGGCCGCAGAGACCCAGTACTTC.

V gene TRBV29-1 combines with J gene TRBJ2-1; D remains ambiguous. This CDR3 has 14 amino acids. Germline CDR1 and CDR2: SQVTM and ANQGSEA. V gave up 6 bases and J gave up 4 bases, with 16 bases separating them. The CDR3, as DNA: TGCAGCGTCGACATCCCCGAGACTTACAATGAGCAGTTCTTC. Protein product: CSVDIPETYNEQFF.

The CDR3 sequence: CASSLAGTRREQYF. DNA of the CDR3: TGTGCCAGCAGCTTAGCCGGGACTAGGCGCGAGCAGTACTTC. The chain employs TRBV11-1 and TRBJ2-7; 8 nucleotides line up with TRBD2. Germline CDR1 reads SGHAT; CDR2 reads FQDESV (reference sequence). After removal of 0 bases from V and 6 bases from J, the junction contained 4 bases not matched to a gene. This CDR3 region has 14 residues.

The chain carries TRBV27 and TRBJ2-3, with a possible D match to TRBD2 (6 bases). CDR3 length: 16 residues. The germline V gene has CDR1 MNHEY and CDR2 SMNVEV (reference sequence). Between the trimmed V and J ends, which lost 8 bases and 2 bases, there was a span of 20 bases. The CDR3 loop is CASRYWGGANTDTQYF. The CDR3 DNA reads as TGTGCCAGCCGATACTGGGGCGGGGCTAACACAGATACGCAGTATTTT.

The CDR3 spells CASSARLTGGPQHF. DNA for the CDR3: TGTGCCAGCAGCGCGAGGCTGACAGGGGGGCCCCAGCATTTT. The rearrangement joins TRBV9 to TRBJ1-5, with 9 bases fitting TRBD1. The CDR3 loop spans 14 amino acids. Unmatched junction bases numbered 7, after V lost 3 bases and J lost 9 bases. CDR1 SGDLS and CDR2 YYNGEE come from the germline V gene.

This chain uses TRBV6-5 with TRBJ2-2; D is undetermined. The V end was cut by 3 bases, the J end by 6 bases, with 5 bases between. This CDR3 contains 12 residues. Per the germline V gene, CDR1 is MNHEY and CDR2 is SVGAGI. CDR3 region: CASSYESGELFF. In DNA, the CDR3 is TGTGCCAGCAGTTATGAATCCGGGGAGCTGTTTTTT.

The chain links TRBV4-1 to TRBJ2-5, with 8 bases fitting TRBD2. Germline V lookup: CDR1 MGHRA, CDR2 YSYEKL. The CDR3 is made up of 15 amino acids. Trimming removed 0 bases from V and 4 bases from J; junction bases left unmatched: 4. The CDR3 bases are TGCGCCAGCAGCCAAGATGCGGGGGGAACAGAGACCCAGTACTTC. Its translation: CASSQDAGGTETQYF.

This clone was found a few times. The chain carries TRBV7-9 and TRBJ2-5; D is possibly TRBD1 (5 bases). From germline, CDR1 is SEHNR and CDR2 FQNEAQ (reference sequence). The CDR3 consists of 11 residues. The CDR3: CALVAGETQYF. The CDR3 region has the DNA TGTGCTCTGGTGGCAGGGGAGACCCAGTACTTC. Full variable domain (outside the CDR3, taken from reference TRBV7-9 and TRBJ2-5): DTGVSQNPRHKITKRGQNVTFRCDPISEHNRLYWYRQTLGQGPEFLTYFQNEAQLEKSRLLSDRFSAERPKGSFSTLEIQRTEQGDSAMYLCALVAGETQYFGPGTRLLVL.

The rearrangement joins TRBV18 to TRBJ2-1; D is ambiguous. Germline CDR1 and CDR2: KGHSH and LQKENI. Trimming pared 5 bases from V and 0 bases from J, leaving 11 bases between. The CDR3 loop spans 15 amino acids. The CDR3 loop reads CASSSKEDSYNEQFF. For the CDR3, the DNA is TGTGCCAGCTCATCCAAGGAAGACTCCTACAATGAGCAGTTCTTC.

The rearrangement links TRBV4-1 to TRBJ2-1; unclear D gene. Trimming stripped 3 bases from V and 9 bases from J, with 6 bases between. This CDR3 comprises 11 residues. CDR1 MGHRA and CDR2 YSYEKL come from the germline V gene. The CDR3 coding sequence is TGCGCCAGCAGCCACGCAGGTGAGCAGTTCTTC. Its translation: CASSHAGEQFF.

The gene calls are TRBV7-9 and TRBJ2-7; a weak D match, TRBD2 (5 bases). This CDR3 is built from 13 residues. Germline CDR1 and CDR2: SEHNR and FQNEAQ (reference sequence). V dropped 5 bases and J dropped 3 bases, with 11 bases sitting between them. CDR3 sequence reads: CASSPTSHYEQYF. In nucleotides, the CDR3 is TGTGCCAGCAGCCCTACTAGTCACTACGAGCAGTACTTC.